The 30 T cell receptor beta chains reported below all come from one sample, sequenced in a study of spatial heterogeneity in lung cancer. TCRdb re-called the 5' RACE reads through MiXCR, storing one row per CDR3 protein. The sample has tens of thousands of distinct CDR3 sequences; under 8% are singletons. Time point reported: sample taken at primary tumor resection. The material was PBMCs, obtained at surgery. Source of these receptors: a female donor with early-stage non-small cell lung cancer.

This clonotype was observed at least ten times. This chain joins TRBV12-3 or TRBV12-4 and TRBJ2-3; 8 bases align to TRBD2. CDR3 length: 13 residues. The ends lost 8 bases at V and 2 bases at J; junction bases unmatched: 3. CDR3 residues: CASPSGSTDTQYF. The CDR3 nucleotides are TGTGCCAGCCCTAGCGGGTCCACAGATACGCAGTATTTT.

V and J are TRBV7-9 and TRBJ2-2; D is ambiguous. CDR1 SEHNR and CDR2 FQNEAQ come from the germline V gene (reference sequence). Between the trimmed V and J ends, which lost 1 base and 6 bases, there was a span of 9 bases. The CDR3 runs to 14 residues. The chain's CDR3 is CASSLGERAGELFF. DNA for the CDR3: TGTGCCAGCAGCTTAGGTGAAAGGGCCGGGGAGCTGTTTTTT.

This clonotype has a count of ten or more. The chain couples TRBV12-3 or TRBV12-4 to TRBJ2-3; 7 bases are shared with TRBD1. V dropped 5 bases and J dropped 0; count of bases not matched to a gene: 2. The CDR3 sequence is 14 residues long. The CDR3 loop reads CASSGTASTDTQYF. The CDR3 bases are TGTGCCAGCAGTGGGACAGCTAGCACAGATACGCAGTATTTT.

This clonotype occurred many times. The rearrangement links TRBV6-5 to TRBJ1-2, with D perhaps matching TRBD1 (6 bases). This CDR3 has 13 residues. Germline V gene sequence: CDR1 MNHEY, CDR2 SVGAGI. The V gene lost 6 bases and the J gene lost 8 bases, with 16 bases spanning the gap. The CDR3 here is CASSRGQLRGYTF. The CDR3 nucleotides read TGTGCCAGCAGCCGAGGACAGCTAAGAGGCTACACCTTC.

This clonotype was counted ten times or more. The chain couples TRBV29-1 to TRBJ2-3; 10 nucleotides line up with TRBD1. The CDR3 sequence is 14 residues long. CDR1 SQVTM and CDR2 ANQGSEA come from the germline V gene. Germline trimming cut 6 bases from V and 3 bases from J; bases unmatched to any gene: 6. The CDR3 spells CSVNRDRGTDTQYF. The CDR3 coding sequence is TGCAGCGTCAACCGGGACAGGGGAACAGATACGCAGTATTTT.

This clonotype came up many times. CDR3 sequence reads: CASSLEGGNYGYTF. The CDR3 region has the DNA TGCGCCAGCAGCTTGGAAGGGGGAAACTATGGCTACACCTTC. The chain links TRBV5-1 to TRBJ1-2, with D perhaps matching TRBD1 (6 bases). Trimming left V 0 bases short and J 2 bases short, with 8 bases between. CDR1 SGHRS and CDR2 YFSETQ come from the germline V gene. CDR3 length equals 14 residues.

In this sample, this clonotype turned up many times. V usage is TRBV5-1 and J usage is TRBJ1-1, with D possibly matching TRBD1 (6 bases). Trimming cost V 0 bases and J 3 bases, with 6 bases left between them. Per the germline V gene, CDR1 is SGHRS and CDR2 is YFSETQ. This CDR3 is built from 13 residues. CDR3 in amino acids: CASSLDRDTEAFF. The CDR3 DNA reads as TGCGCCAGCAGCTTGGACAGGGACACTGAAGCTTTCTTT. Filled out from reference TRBV5-1 and TRBJ1-1, the complete variable domain reads KAGVTQTPRYLIKTRGQQVTLSCSPISGHRSVSWYQQTPGQGLQFLFEYFSETQRNKGNFPGRFSGRQFSNSRSEMNVSTLELGDSALYLCASSLDRDTEAFFGQGTRLTVV.

This clonotype has ten or more counts. A junction boundary mismatches the germline segment, possibly from a read error. V is TRBV7-7 and J is TRBJ2-1; 7 positions agree with TRBD1. This CDR3 comprises 12 residues. Germline lookup yields CDR1 SSHAT and CDR2 FNYEAQ (reference sequence). The CDR3 region has the DNA TGTGCTAGCAGCCAGACAGGGAGTGAGCAGTTCTTC. This gives the protein CASSQTGSEQFF.

The rearrangement joins TRBV5-4 to TRBJ2-4; D is possibly TRBD1 (6 bases). This CDR3 comprises 14 residues. Per the germline V gene, CDR1 is SGHNT and CDR2 is YYREEE (reference sequence). V lost 0 bases to trimming and J lost 3 bases, with 7 bases between them. CDR3 nucleotide sequence: TGTGCCAGCAGCTTGGGACAGGTCAAAAACATTCAGTACTTC. It specifies CASSLGQVKNIQYF.

With respect to this clonotype: This likely comes from a read error, as the CDR3 has no conserved phenylalanine or tryptophan at its end. The rearrangement uses TRBV7-8 and TRBJ1-6; D is ambiguous. The CDR3 contains 16 residues. Germline-derived CDR1 and CDR2 are SGHVS and FQNEAQ. Trimming took 0 bases from V and 7 from J, leaving 13 bases between them. The CDR3 loop is CASSLAGITTNSPLHL. Written as DNA, the CDR3 is TGTGCCAGCAGCTTAGCGGGGATCACCACCAATTCACCCCTCCACCTT.

This clonotype was seen more than once but under ten times. The chain carries TRBV29-1 and TRBJ2-2; maybe TRBD1 (6 bases). With 7 bases removed from V and 4 bases from J, the gap between germline ends came to 16 bases. This CDR3 contains 14 residues. Germline V gives CDR1 SQVTM, CDR2 ANQGSEA. This chain's CDR3 is CSAAPGAPTGELFF. The CDR3 DNA reads TGCAGCGCCGCCCCAGGGGCTCCCACCGGGGAGCTGTTTTTT.

This clonotype was counted many times. The chain joins TRBV14 to TRBJ2-3; TRBD2 might be the D (6 bases). This CDR3 spans 16 amino acids. Between the trimmed V and J ends, which lost 3 bases and 1 base, there was a span of 14 bases. The V gene's germline CDR1 is SGHDN and CDR2 FVKESK. This CDR3 reads CASSQARGVGTDTQYF. CDR3 nucleotide sequence: TGTGCCAGCAGCCAGGCGCGGGGAGTAGGCACAGATACGCAGTATTTT.

There are many counts of this clonotype. The V and J genes are TRBV5-1 and TRBJ2-7, with TRBD1 matching 10 bases. Germline V lookup: CDR1 SGHRS, CDR2 YFSETQ. Trimming took 0 bases from V and 4 from J; bases not matched to a gene: 7. This CDR3 region has 16 residues. The CDR3: CASSLAPPGQGYEQYF. DNA for the CDR3: TGCGCCAGCAGCTTGGCACCTCCGGGACAGGGGTACGAGCAGTACTTC.

This clonotype was found a few times. V is TRBV5-1 and J is TRBJ2-1, with TRBD2 matching 7 bases. V was pared by 1 base and J by 3 bases, with 7 bases of the junction left unmatched. CDR3 length: 16 residues. In germline, CDR1 is SGHRS, CDR2 YFSETQ. The CDR3 sequence: CASSLKGAGFYNEQFF. In DNA, the CDR3 is TGCGCCAGCAGCTTGAAGGGAGCGGGGTTCTACAATGAGCAGTTCTTC.

The V gene is TRBV4-3, the J gene TRBJ1-6; weak D call: TRBD1 (6 bases). V was pared by 1 base and J by 7 bases, with 14 bases between. Germline V gives CDR1 LGHNA, CDR2 YSLEER. There are 16 residues in the CDR3. The CDR3: CASSQGTATQNSPLHF. CDR3 nucleotide sequence: TGCGCCAGCAGCCAAGGGACAGCCACCCAGAATTCACCCCTCCACTTT.

This clonotype was found many times. The chain carries TRBV20-1 and TRBJ2-1; 8 nucleotides align to TRBD2. CDR1 DFQATT and CDR2 SNEGSKA come from the germline V gene (reference sequence). The CDR3 is made up of 14 amino acids. Trimming removed 6 bases from V and 7 bases from J; junction bases left unmatched: 11. The CDR3 DNA is TGCAGTGCCAAGGGCGGGACTAGTACTAATGAGCAGTTCTTC. Protein sequence: CSAKGGTSTNEQFF.

The chain combines TRBV28 with TRBJ1-6; no clear D gene. The CDR3 contains 13 residues. With 7 bases removed from V and 7 bases from J, the gap between germline ends came to 11 bases. CDR1 is MDHEN, CDR2 SYDVKM, per germline. DNA for the CDR3: TGTGCCAGCACCGATCGGGAGAATTCACCCCTCCACTTT. Amino acids: CASTDRENSPLHF.

This clonotype was detected many times. The J gene is TRBJ1-5, the V gene TRBV18, with D possibly being TRBD1 (5 bases). The CDR3 spans 15 residues. Germline CDR1 reads KGHSH; CDR2 reads LQKENI. V was shortened by 0 bases and J by 4 bases, with 10 bases between the two germline ends. The CDR3, as DNA: TGTGCCAGCTCACCACCCCCCGGGGGTAATCAGCCCCAGCATTTT. Encoded protein: CASSPPPGGNQPQHF.

The table lists this clonotype with many counts. The rearrangement uses TRBV12-3 or TRBV12-4 and TRBJ1-2, with a tentative D call TRBD1 (5 bases). Deletions cut 6 bases from V and 8 bases from J, with 16 bases between. The CDR3 runs 13 residues. This chain's CDR3 is CASSPLRGRGYTF. CDR3 nucleotides: TGTGCCAGCAGCCCACTCCGGGGGAGAGGCTACACCTTC.

This clonotype is classed as medium-sized. The V gene is TRBV10-3, the J gene TRBJ2-6; D possibly corresponds to TRBD1 (6 bases). V dropped 3 bases and J dropped 4 bases, with 13 bases sitting between them. CDR3 length: 16 residues. The V gene's germline CDR1 is ENHRY and CDR2 SYGVKD. The CDR3 region has the DNA TGTGCCATCAGTGATTCTACAGGGAACGGGGCCAACGTCCTGACTTTC. This encodes CAISDSTGNGANVLTF.

This clonotype was detected many times. This rearrangement joins TRBV9 to TRBJ1-6; perhaps TRBD1 as D (5 bases). V lost 4 bases and J lost 5, with 10 bases in between. The CDR3 sequence is 14 residues long. The germline CDR1 and CDR2 sequences are SGDLS and YYNGEE. CDR3: CASSPGNHNSPLHF. The DNA for the CDR3 is TGTGCCAGCAGCCCAGGGAACCATAATTCACCCCTCCACTTT.

This clonotype was counted ten times or more. This chain links TRBV28 with TRBJ1-3, with D perhaps matching TRBD1 (6 bases). This CDR3 is 11 amino acids long. The germline gives CDR1 MDHEN, CDR2 SYDVKM. V gave up 11 bases and J gave up 6 bases, with 11 bases separating them. The CDR3 sequence is CAHRDTNTIYF. The CDR3 DNA follows: TGTGCCCACCGGGACACAAACACCATATATTTT.

Many counts were recorded for this clonotype. This sequence joins TRBV10-1 and TRBJ2-7, with D possibly TRBD2 on 6 matching bases. The CDR3 sequence is 15 residues long. Trimming took off 3 bases at V and 3 bases at J, with 15 bases between the two ends. Germline loops: CDR1 WNHNN, CDR2 SYGVQD (reference sequence). CDR3 coding DNA: TGCGCCAGCAGTGAAGGGGCTAGCGAGAACTACGAGCAGTACTTC. This encodes CASSEGASENYEQYF.

The table lists this clonotype with many counts. The chain uses TRBV29-1 and TRBJ1-2, with 7 positions matching TRBD1. Germline CDR1 is SQVTM and CDR2 is ANQGSEA. The length of the CDR3 is 13 residues. Losses at the gene ends were 3 bases for V and 6 bases for J; bases not matched to a gene: 7. CDR3: CSVEVQGGNGYTF. In DNA, the CDR3 is TGCAGCGTTGAGGTCCAGGGGGGAAATGGCTACACCTTC. The whole variable domain, remainder taken from reference TRBV29-1 and TRBJ1-2, is SAVISQKPSRDICQRGTSLTIQCQVDSQVTMMFWYRQQPGQSLTLIATANQGSEATYESGFVIDKFPISRPNLTFSTLTVSNMSPEDSSIYLCSVEVQGGNGYTFGSGTRLTVV.

This clonotype was observed a handful of times. This chain links TRBV5-1 with TRBJ1-1; D is unresolved. The CDR3 runs 14 residues. V shed 0 bases and J shed 0 bases, with 6 bases lying between them. Germline assignment: CDR1 SGHRS and CDR2 YFSETQ. CDR3 sequence: CASSLGRLNTEAFF. The DNA of the CDR3 is TGCGCCAGCAGCTTGGGACGGCTGAACACTGAAGCTTTCTTT.

A few counts support this clonotype. The chain employs TRBV11-2 and TRBJ2-2; TRBD2 matches at 10 bases. The CDR3 totals 16 residues. The V segment lost 6 bases and the J segment 8 bases; nucleotides outside the gene matches: 12. Looked up from germline, CDR1 is SGHAT and CDR2 is FQNNGV. The CDR3 bases are TGTGCCAGCAGTTGGCTAGCGGGAGCGGGGGTTGGGGAGCTGTTTTTT. Protein product: CASSWLAGAGVGELFF. The variable domain in full, with the rest retrieved from reference TRBV11-2 and TRBJ2-2, is EAGVAQSPRYKIIEKRQSVAFWCNPISGHATLYWYQQILGQGPKLLIQFQNNGVVDDSQLPKDRFSAERLKGVDSTLKIQPAKLEDSAVYLCASSWLAGAGVGELFFGEGSRLTVL.

The rearrangement uses TRBV6-6 and TRBJ2-6; possibly TRBD1 for D (5 bases). V lost 5 bases to trimming and J lost 2 bases, with 22 bases between them. Germline V gene sequence: CDR1 MNHNY, CDR2 SVGAGI (reference sequence). The CDR3 length is 19 residues. The CDR3 region has the DNA TGTGCCAGCAGTCCCCTAGACAGTGACGGCACAACTGGGGCCAACGTCCTGACTTTC. It specifies CASSPLDSDGTTGANVLTF.

In its sample, this clonotype was seen many times. The rearrangement joins TRBV4-1 to TRBJ1-2, with a possible D match to TRBD1 (6 bases). The V gene lost 1 base and the J gene lost 4 bases, with 13 bases spanning the gap. CDR1 MGHRA and CDR2 YSYEKL come from the germline V gene. CDR3 length equals 15 residues. This CDR3 reads CASSQVRGPLYGYTF. CDR3 nucleotides: TGCGCCAGCAGCCAAGTTCGGGGGCCCCTCTATGGCTACACCTTC.

This clonotype was observed many times. The V and J genes are TRBV20-1 and TRBJ2-3; 7 bases line up with TRBD1. Germline V gene lookup returns CDR1 DFQATT and CDR2 SNEGSKA (reference sequence). The CDR3 is 17 amino acids. V was clipped by 1 base and J by 4 bases; unmatched bases: 14. CDR3 nucleotides: TGCAGTGCTAGAGCTACCTTAAAGGGACAGCTATCAGATACGCAGTATTTT. This encodes CSARATLKGQLSDTQYF.

The gene calls are TRBV24-1 and TRBJ2-1, with 8 bases that match TRBD1. The germline CDR1 and CDR2 sequences are KGHDR and SFDVKD. The CDR3 runs to 16 residues. V dropped 0 bases and J dropped 5; count of bases not matched to a gene: 5. CDR3 DNA: TGTGCCACCAGTGATTTGGGGGGACAGGAGAACAATGAGCAGTTCTTC. Encoded protein: CATSDLGGQENNEQFF.